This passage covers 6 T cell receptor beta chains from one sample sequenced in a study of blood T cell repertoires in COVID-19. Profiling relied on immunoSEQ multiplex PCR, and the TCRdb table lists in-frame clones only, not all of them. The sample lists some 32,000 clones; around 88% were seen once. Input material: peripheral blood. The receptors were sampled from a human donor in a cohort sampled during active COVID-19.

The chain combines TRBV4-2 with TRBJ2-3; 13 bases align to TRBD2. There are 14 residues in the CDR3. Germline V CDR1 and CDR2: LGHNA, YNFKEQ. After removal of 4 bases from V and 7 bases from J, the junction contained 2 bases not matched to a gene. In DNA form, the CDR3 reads TGTGCCAGCAGCCCGGGACTAGCGGGGAATACGCAGTATTTT. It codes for CASSPGLAGNTQYF.

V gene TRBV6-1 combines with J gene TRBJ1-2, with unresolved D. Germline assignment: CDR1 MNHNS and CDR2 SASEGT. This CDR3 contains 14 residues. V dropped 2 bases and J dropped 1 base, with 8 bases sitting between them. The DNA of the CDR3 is TGTGCCAGCAGTGAATTTCCCGGTAACTATGGCTACACCTTC. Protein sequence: CASSEFPGNYGYTF.

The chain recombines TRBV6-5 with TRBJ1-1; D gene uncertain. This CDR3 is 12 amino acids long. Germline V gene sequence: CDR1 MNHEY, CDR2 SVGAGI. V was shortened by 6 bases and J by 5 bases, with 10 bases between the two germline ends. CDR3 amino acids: CASSSLWTEAFF. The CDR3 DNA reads TGTGCCAGCAGCTCACTTTGGACTGAAGCTTTCTTT.

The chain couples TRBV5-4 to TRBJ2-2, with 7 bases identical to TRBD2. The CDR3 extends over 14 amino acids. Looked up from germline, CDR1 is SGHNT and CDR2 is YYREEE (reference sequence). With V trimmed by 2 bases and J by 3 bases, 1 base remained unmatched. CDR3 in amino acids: CASSLAGYTGELFF. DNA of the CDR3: TGTGCCAGCAGCTTAGCGGGGTACACCGGGGAGCTGTTTTTT.

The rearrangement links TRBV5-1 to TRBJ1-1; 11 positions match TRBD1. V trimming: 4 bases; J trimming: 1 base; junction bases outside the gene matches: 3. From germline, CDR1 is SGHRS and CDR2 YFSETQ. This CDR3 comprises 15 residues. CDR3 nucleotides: TGCGCCAGCAGCGTGGACAGGGGGCGGAACACTGAAGCTTTCTTT. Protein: CASSVDRGRNTEAFF.

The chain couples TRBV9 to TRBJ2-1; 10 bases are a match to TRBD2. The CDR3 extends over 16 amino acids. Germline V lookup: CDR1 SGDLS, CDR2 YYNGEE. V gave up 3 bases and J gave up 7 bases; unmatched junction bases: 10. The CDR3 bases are TGTGCCAGCAGCGCCCAGCGGGGGGGCCTGATAAATGAGCAGTTCTTC. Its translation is CASSAQRGGLINEQFF.